These 3 T cell receptor beta chains originate from one sample sequenced in a study of technical replicates of blood from several donors. Sequencing was performed with immunoSEQ multiplex PCR; in TCRdb, only in-frame clones are kept and a portion is missing. The sample has 45,000 to 65,000 clones, about 95% seen once. Sequenced sample: PBMCs. The receptors stem from a human donor in good health. Some clones in this sample may be carry-over from other donors' samples.

The chain employs TRBV12-5 and TRBJ2-7; the D gene is possibly TRBD2 (5 bases). V dropped 2 bases and J dropped 2 bases, with 16 bases sitting between them. The CDR3 extends over 16 amino acids. The germline CDR1 and CDR2 sequences are LGHNT and FRNRAP. Written as DNA, the CDR3 is TGTGCTAGTGGTTTGCCCGCGGGCAGGTTAACCTACGAGCAGTACTTC. It translates to CASGLPAGRLTYEQYF.

The table lists this clone with a count of one. The CDR3 is CASCMRLANYGYTF. The CDR3 region has the DNA TGTGCCAGCTGCATGCGACTAGCTAACTATGGCTACACCTTC. The chain joins TRBV6-6 to TRBJ1-2, with D unresolved. CDR1 and CDR2 (germline): MNHNY, SVGAGI (reference sequence). There are 14 residues in the CDR3. The V gene lost 8 bases and the J gene lost 0 bases, with 13 bases spanning the gap.

This clone is a singleton in its sample. The chain has TRBV4-1 and TRBJ1-5; 9 positions match TRBD1. Germline V gene sequence: CDR1 MGHRA, CDR2 YSYEKL. V trimming: 4 bases; J trimming: 9 bases; junction bases outside the gene matches: 10. The CDR3 totals 15 residues. Written as DNA, the CDR3 is TGCGCCAGCAGCCCGGCCGGGACAGGGAGTCGGCCCCAGCATTTT. This codes for CASSPAGTGSRPQHF.